Presented here are 21 T cell receptor beta chains from one specimen sequenced in a study of T cell responses to AZD1222 COVID-19 vaccine. Sequenced by immunoSEQ multiplex PCR; TCRdb stores in-frame clones only, minus some. The data show 150,000 or so clones, about nine tenths seen once. Sequences were derived from peripheral blood, sampled on day 0 of AZD1222 vaccination. These receptors were obtained from an adult in good health.

The rearrangement links TRBV6-5 to TRBJ2-7; 7 nucleotides match TRBD2. CDR1 and CDR2 from the germline V gene are MNHEY and SVGAGI. The CDR3 sequence is 14 residues long. V was clipped by 4 bases and J by 0 bases; unmatched bases: 3. The CDR3 DNA is TGTGCCAGCAGTTTCGGGGGGAGCTCCTACGAGCAGTACTTC. It encodes CASSFGGSSYEQYF.

Only one count was recorded for this clone. Mismatch with germline at one junction end may stem from a read error. The CDR3 region has the DNA TGTGCCAGCAGTAAAGCGGGGGCCTATTACAATGAGCAGTTCTTC. Encoded protein: CASSKAGAYYNEQFF. The J gene is TRBJ2-1, the V gene TRBV2; the match to TRBD2 covers 8 bases. The V gene's germline CDR1 is SNHLY and CDR2 FYNNEI. This CDR3 spans 15 amino acids.

This chain connects TRBV19 to TRBJ2-7, with 8 bases fitting TRBD1. V lost 3 bases, J lost 3 bases, and 1 base stayed unmatched. The CDR3 covers 13 residues. Germline V gene data show CDR1 as LNHDA and CDR2 as SQIVND (reference sequence). The CDR3 coding sequence is TGTGCCAGTAGTATGACAGGGGACTACGAGCAGTACTTC. Its protein is CASSMTGDYEQYF.

V gene TRBV5-1 combines with J gene TRBJ2-2; no clear D gene. Germline-derived CDR1 and CDR2 are SGHRS and YFSETQ. V lost 0 bases and J 14 bases, leaving 14 bases between the germline ends. This CDR3 has 13 residues. Written as DNA, the CDR3 is TGCGCCAGCAGCTTGGCCTCCCCCTCCGGACTGTTTTTT. Protein: CASSLASPSGLFF.

CDR3 sequence: CASSDGFWNEQFF. CDR3 bases: TGTGCCAGCAGTGACGGGTTTTGGAATGAGCAGTTCTTC. The chain recombines TRBV25-1 with TRBJ2-1; no clear D. The CDR3 consists of 13 residues. V gave up 3 bases and J gave up 7 bases, with 10 bases separating them. Germline V gene lookup returns CDR1 MGHDK and CDR2 SYGVNS.

This clone is a singleton in its sample. This rearrangement joins TRBV6-1 to TRBJ2-1, with 11 positions matching TRBD1. CDR3 length: 17 residues. The germline V gene encodes CDR1 MNHNS and CDR2 SASEGT. The ends lost 1 base at V and 8 bases at J; junction bases unmatched: 10. In DNA, the CDR3 is TGTGCCAGCAGTGAAGAATTCGGACAGGGGGCTGGCGATGAGCAGTTCTTC. As protein: CASSEEFGQGAGDEQFF.

The chain carries TRBV6-5 and TRBJ1-1, with TRBD1 matching over 8 bases. In germline, CDR1 is MNHEY, CDR2 SVGAGI. With V trimmed by 7 bases and J by 8 bases, 6 bases remained unmatched. The CDR3 extends over 12 amino acids. CDR3 DNA sequence: TGTGCCAGCAATACCTACAGGGGGGAAGCTTTCTTT. Translation: CASNTYRGEAFF.

This clone was observed once. The chain joins TRBV19 to TRBJ2-5; a possible D gene is TRBD2 (5 bases). The CDR3 is 16 residues long. Trimming cost V 4 bases and J 2 bases, with 17 bases left between them. CDR1 LNHDA and CDR2 SQIVND come from the germline V gene (reference sequence). Here the CDR3 reads CASSKGVTTTQETQYF. CDR3 nucleotide sequence: TGTGCCAGTAGTAAGGGAGTCACAACCACTCAAGAGACCCAGTACTTC.

The DNA for the CDR3 is TGTGCCAGCAGCTTAGTCCAGAGGGACTATGGCTACACCTTC. Protein product: CASSLVQRDYGYTF. This sequence joins TRBV11-2 and TRBJ1-2, with unresolved D. There are 14 residues in the CDR3. Trimming removed 1 base from V and 3 bases from J, with 9 bases in between. The germline V gene has CDR1 SGHAT and CDR2 FQNNGV.

The genes are TRBV3-1 (or the pseudogene TRBV3-2) and TRBJ1-1, with a weak D call TRBD1 (5 bases). V was pared by 4 bases and J by 10 bases, with 19 bases between. Germline loops: CDR1 LGHDT, CDR2 YNNKEL (reference sequence). CDR3 length: 14 residues. CDR3 protein: CASSLSPAGQGAFF. CDR3 DNA: TGTGCCAGCAGCCTAAGTCCCGCAGGGCAGGGAGCTTTCTTT.

This sequence joins TRBV27 and TRBJ1-2; possibly TRBD1 for D (5 bases). The germline CDR1 and CDR2 sequences are MNHEY and SMNVEV (reference sequence). Trimming left V 6 bases short and J 4 bases short, with 27 bases between. The CDR3 covers 18 residues. The CDR3 sequence is CASSLSHAKQDLLYGYTF. As DNA, the CDR3 is TGTGCCAGCAGCCTATCCCACGCAAAACAGGACCTACTCTATGGCTACACCTTC.

The chain combines TRBV6-5 with TRBJ2-2; D gene uncertain. Trimming took off 8 bases at V and 4 bases at J, with 11 bases between the two ends. Germline V gives CDR1 MNHEY, CDR2 SVGAGI. There are 13 residues in the CDR3. CDR3 loop: CASGQEPTGELFF. In DNA, the CDR3 is TGTGCCAGCGGGCAGGAACCCACCGGGGAGCTGTTTTTT.

This clone has just one count. The CDR3, as DNA: TGTGCCAGCAGTTTATCTAACAGCCTCATGGGCGGATCCAATCAGCCCCAGCATTTT. Translating gives CASSLSNSLMGGSNQPQHF. V gene TRBV28 combines with J gene TRBJ1-5; no clear D. Germline CDR1 MDHEN, CDR2 SYDVKM. Trimming removed 1 base from V and 3 bases from J, with 22 bases in between. The CDR3 length is 19 residues. Looking up the rest from reference TRBV28 and TRBJ1-5 gives the full variable domain: DVKVTQSSRYLVKRTGEKVFLECVQDMDHENMFWYRQDPGLGLRLIYFSYDVKMKEKGDIPEGYSVSREKKERFSLILESASTNQTSMYLCASSLSNSLMGGSNQPQHFGDGTRLSIL.

This clone has a single count. The CDR3 bases are TGTGCCAGCAGTTTATTTTTCGGCAATCAGCCCCAGCATTTT. Protein: CASSLFFGNQPQHF. The rearrangement uses TRBV27 and TRBJ1-5, with D uncertain. Germline values: CDR1 MNHEY, CDR2 SMNVEV (reference sequence). CDR3 length equals 14 residues. V lost 1 base and J lost 2, with 6 bases in between.

The J gene is TRBJ1-2, the V gene TRBV10-2, with D tentatively TRBD1 (6 bases). Germline values: CDR1 WSHSY, CDR2 SAAADI. The CDR3 runs 14 residues. With 4 bases removed from V and 7 bases from J, the gap between germline ends came to 16 bases. CDR3 DNA: TGCGCCAGCAGTGGGCGAGGGGGGCAGGGTGGCTACACCTTC. Its protein is CASSGRGGQGGYTF.

The chain is built from TRBV18 and TRBJ1-5, with TRBD1 as a possible D gene (6 bases). The ends were cut back, 5 bases at V and 3 bases at J, with 8 bases in the middle. Germline CDR1 and CDR2: KGHSH and LQKENI. CDR3 size: 13 residues. The CDR3 region is CASSDRYNQPQHF. The CDR3, as DNA: TGTGCCAGCTCAGACAGGTACAATCAGCCCCAGCATTTT.

The chain joins TRBV7-2 to TRBJ2-1; 8 bases align to TRBD2. The length of the CDR3 is 16 residues. V shed 2 bases and J 8 bases; nucleotides not matched to a gene: 11. The germline CDR1 and CDR2 sequences are SGHTA and FQGNSA. In DNA, the CDR3 is TGTGCCAGCAGCTTATGGTACGGACTAGCTGCCGATGAGCAGTTCTTC. Translation: CASSLWYGLAADEQFF.

This clone has only one observation. The CDR3 loop reads CASSKGDRKETQYF. CDR3 coding DNA: TGTGCCAGCAGCAAAGGGGACCGCAAGGAGACCCAGTACTTC. This sequence joins TRBV21-1 and TRBJ2-5. TRBV21-1 is marked as a pseudogene. There are 14 residues in the CDR3.

This clone was observed once. The V call is TRBV25-1, the J call TRBJ2-7, with D perhaps TRBD2 (5 bases). CDR3 size: 14 residues. Germline V gene lookup returns CDR1 MGHDK and CDR2 SYGVNS. V lost 1 base and J 3 bases, leaving 10 bases between the germline ends. DNA for the CDR3: TGTGCCAGCAGTGAATCCGGGAAAAACTACGAGCAGTACTTC. It codes for CASSESGKNYEQYF.

V gene TRBV11-2 combines with J gene TRBJ2-1, with 11 positions matching TRBD2. The ends lost 6 bases at V and 4 bases at J; junction bases unmatched: 5. Germline V gene sequence: CDR1 SGHAT, CDR2 FQNNGV. This CDR3 is 15 amino acids long. The CDR3 DNA reads TGTGCCAGCAGTAGGACTAGCGGGTTATACAATGAGCAGTTCTTC. Its protein product is CASSRTSGLYNEQFF.

CDR3 bases: TGTGCCAGCAGGGACCCGGACAAGGGGGAGCTGTTTTTT. Protein: CASRDPDKGELFF. The V call is TRBV11-2, the J call TRBJ2-2; the D gene is possibly TRBD1 (5 bases). This CDR3 comprises 13 residues. The V and J ends lost 6 bases and 8 bases respectively, with 13 bases between them. Germline CDR1 SGHAT, CDR2 FQNNGV.